Following are 15 T cell receptor beta chains from one sample sequenced in a study of STAT5B mutations in CD4+ large granular lymphocyte leukemia. The repertoire was sequenced with immunoSEQ multiplex PCR; TCRdb's copy has only in-frame clones and lacks some. The data hold 37,000 or so clones, with 81% observed a single time. Specimen: CD4+ T cells from blood buffy coats. The source is a human donor in good health.

The sample holds a few counts of this clone. The chain recombines TRBV6-1 with TRBJ1-5; D call uncertain. V lost 0 bases and J lost 11, with 8 bases in between. The CDR3 extends over 12 amino acids. CDR1 is MNHNS and CDR2 is SASEGT in the germline V gene. The CDR3 nucleotides are TGTGCCAGCAGTGAAGCTCTCCAAGCCCAGCATTTT. It yields the protein CASSEALQAQHF.

V and J are TRBV19 and TRBJ1-5, with D possibly being TRBD1 (6 bases). The germline CDR1 and CDR2 sequences are LNHDA and SQIVND (reference sequence). The V end was cut by 2 bases, the J end by 0 bases, with 8 bases between. The CDR3 has 15 amino acids. The CDR3 nucleotides read TGTGCCAGTAGTATATCAGGGGTTAGCAATCAGCCCCAGCATTTT. This sequence encodes CASSISGVSNQPQHF.

J is TRBJ2-6 and V is TRBV5-4; possibly TRBD1 for D (5 bases). The V gene's germline CDR1 is SGHNT and CDR2 YYREEE (reference sequence). V shed 4 bases and J shed 3 bases, with 11 bases lying between them. The CDR3 loop spans 15 amino acids. CDR3 nucleotides: TGTGCCAGCAGCGCCGACAGCCTTGGGGCCAACGTCCTGACTTTC. Translating gives CASSADSLGANVLTF.

In its sample, this clone was seen once. The chain is built from TRBV28 and TRBJ2-2; 9 nucleotides match TRBD1. The trim removed 5 bases at V and 7 bases at J, leaving 11 bases unmatched. The CDR3 loop spans 16 amino acids. Germline-derived CDR1 and CDR2 are MDHEN and SYDVKM. CDR3 in amino acids: CASSLPGQGKGGELFF. The CDR3 DNA reads as TGTGCCAGCAGTCTTCCGGGACAGGGTAAAGGCGGGGAGCTGTTTTTT.

The J gene is TRBJ2-5, the V gene TRBV30; D might be TRBD1 or TRBD2, each matching 5 bases. The DNA end is a closer match to TRBJ2-7, so the J assignment may be wrong. The CDR3 has 13 amino acids. Per the germline V gene, CDR1 is GTSNPN and CDR2 is SVGIG (reference sequence). The CDR3 DNA sequence: TGTGCCTGGAATCGGGGCGCCTCCTACGAGCAGTACTTC. This gives the protein CAWNRGASYEQYF.

This chain joins TRBV4-3 and TRBJ2-5; D is unresolved. The CDR3 loop spans 15 amino acids. With 3 bases removed from V and 1 base from J, the gap between germline ends came to 12 bases. Germline V gene lookup returns CDR1 LGHNA and CDR2 YSLEER. CDR3 loop: CASSQERHFQETQYF. The CDR3 bases are TGCGCCAGCAGCCAGGAACGACACTTCCAAGAGACCCAGTACTTC.

The J gene is TRBJ2-1, the V gene TRBV29-1, with TRBD1 identical over 9 bases. Germline V CDR1 and CDR2: SQVTM, ANQGSEA. Unmatched junction bases numbered 4, after V lost 7 bases and J lost 6 bases. This CDR3 has 12 amino acids. The CDR3 DNA follows: TGCAGCGGGAAGACAGGGGGCAATGAGCAGTTCTTC. Translating gives CSGKTGGNEQFF.

This rearrangement joins TRBV7-2 to TRBJ2-1; D is uncertain. Trimming pared 1 base from V and 7 bases from J, leaving 11 bases between. Germline CDR1 is SGHTA and CDR2 is FQGNSA. CDR3 size: 14 residues. This CDR3 reads CASSLVAAGNEQFF. CDR3 bases: TGTGCCAGCAGCTTAGTGGCGGCCGGGAATGAGCAGTTCTTC.

This chain links TRBV7-8 with TRBJ2-7; D is perhaps TRBD1 (5 bases). V was clipped by 2 bases and J by 3 bases, with 5 bases between them. This CDR3 contains 12 residues. CDR1 is SGHVS and CDR2 is FQNEAQ in the germline V gene. CDR3: CASSLQGYEQYF. The CDR3 region has the DNA TGTGCCAGCAGCTTACAGGGCTACGAGCAGTACTTC.

This clone has a handful of counts. The V and J genes are TRBV5-5 and TRBJ1-1; D possibly corresponds to TRBD1 (5 bases). V shed 1 base and J shed 8 bases, with 15 bases lying between them. The CDR3 runs 14 residues. The germline V gene encodes CDR1 SGHKS and CDR2 YYEKEE (reference sequence). As DNA, the CDR3 is TGTGCCAGCAGCTTGATCTTTGGGGAGGGGGAAGCTTTCTTT. Translated, it gives CASSLIFGEGEAFF.

The rearrangement links TRBV19 to TRBJ1-1; D might be TRBD1 (5 bases). The germline V gene has CDR1 LNHDA and CDR2 SQIVND (reference sequence). The CDR3 extends over 13 amino acids. Trimming took off 8 bases at V and 8 bases at J, with 18 bases between the two ends. The CDR3 DNA reads as TGTGCCAGTGCTATAGGGGCTCGGAAAGAAGCTTTCTTT. This translates into CASAIGARKEAFF.

V and J are TRBV7-9 and TRBJ2-7; 7 bases agree with TRBD1. Trimming removed 6 bases from V and 5 bases from J; junction bases left unmatched: 10. The CDR3 has 14 amino acids. Looked up from germline, CDR1 is SEHNR and CDR2 is FQNEAQ (reference sequence). The chain's CDR3 is CASSTTGDRNEQYF. CDR3 nucleotides: TGTGCCAGCAGTACCACAGGGGACCGGAACGAGCAGTACTTC.

This rearrangement joins TRBV10-3 to TRBJ2-7; possible D gene TRBD2, 5 bases. The ends were cut back, 5 bases at V and 5 bases at J, with 10 bases in the middle. Germline CDR1 and CDR2: ENHRY and SYGVKD. The CDR3 has 12 amino acids. The CDR3 coding sequence is TGTGCCATCAGTCCCCGGGAAGACGAGCAGTACTTC. It specifies CAISPREDEQYF.

In this sample, this clone turned up a few times. The V and J genes are TRBV19 and TRBJ2-7; 8 nucleotides agree with TRBD1. The CDR3 length is 15 residues. The V and J ends lost 3 bases and 3 bases, in that order; junction bases with no gene match: 7. Germline V lookup: CDR1 LNHDA, CDR2 SQIVND (reference sequence). Here the CDR3 DNA reads TGTGCCAGTAGTATTACCAGACAGGGGATCTACGAGCAGTACTTC. It encodes CASSITRQGIYEQYF.

This sequence joins TRBV30 and TRBJ2-6, with D unresolved. Germline V lookup: CDR1 GTSNPN, CDR2 SVGIG (reference sequence). Trimming stripped 3 bases from V and 1 base from J, with 4 bases between. This CDR3 region has 13 residues. CDR3 sequence: CAWRESGANVLTF. The CDR3 DNA follows: TGTGCCTGGAGGGAGTCTGGGGCCAACGTCCTGACTTTC.